This TCR beta chain appears in the sequencing data of a study of blood T cell repertoires in COVID-19. About the research overall: COVID-19 samples, acute and convalescent, were from the United States, Italy and Spain. T cells, B-cell-depleted T cells, or PBMCs provided the cDNA or gDNA that served as material.

Trimming took 2 bases from V and 4 from J, leaving 18 bases between them. Germline V lookup: CDR1 SQVTM, CDR2 ANQGSEA. The CDR3 has 16 amino acids. This clone has more than one count but fewer than ten. Methods used by the authors: Quantification of nucleated cells was approximated via reference gene primer amplification. Sequenced by immunoSEQ multiplex PCR; TCRdb stores in-frame clones only, minus some. The V and J calls and the clone size are those of that table, but D and trimming were determined from the DNA. The table records 80,000 or so clones, around nine tenths of them present only once. Input material: peripheral blood. The chain couples TRBV29-1 to TRBJ2-1; a weak D match, TRBD2 (6 bases). This clonotype originated in a human donor in a cohort sampled during active COVID-19. The CDR3 DNA sequence: TGCAGCGTTGAACCCGGGACTGGGACCACTTACAATGAGCAGTTCTTC. Residues: CSVEPGTGTTYNEQFF.